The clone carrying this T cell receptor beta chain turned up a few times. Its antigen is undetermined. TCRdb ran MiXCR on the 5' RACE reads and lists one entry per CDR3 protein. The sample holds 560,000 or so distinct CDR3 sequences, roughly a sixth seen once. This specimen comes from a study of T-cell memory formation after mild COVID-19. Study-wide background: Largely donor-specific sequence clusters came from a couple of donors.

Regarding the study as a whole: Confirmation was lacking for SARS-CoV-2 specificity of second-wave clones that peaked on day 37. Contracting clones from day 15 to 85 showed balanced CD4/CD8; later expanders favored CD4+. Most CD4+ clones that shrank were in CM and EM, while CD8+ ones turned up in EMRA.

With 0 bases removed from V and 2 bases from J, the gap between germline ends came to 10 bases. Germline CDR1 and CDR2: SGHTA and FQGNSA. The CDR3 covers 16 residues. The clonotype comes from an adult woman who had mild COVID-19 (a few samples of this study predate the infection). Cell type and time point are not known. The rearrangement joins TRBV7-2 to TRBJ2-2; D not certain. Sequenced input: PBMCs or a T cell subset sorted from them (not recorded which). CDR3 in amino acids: CASSLAIGSNTGELFF. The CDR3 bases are TGTGCCAGCAGCTTAGCGATAGGCTCTAACACCGGGGAGCTGTTTTTT.